The source of this T cell receptor (beta chain) is a study of OX40 agonist ivuxolimab in advanced cancers. Study context: Partial responses, seen in three patients, involved one hepatocellular carcinoma and two cutaneous melanomas.

CDR1 and CDR2 (germline): ENHRY, SYGVKD. With 2 bases removed from V and 0 bases from J, the gap between germline ends came to 11 bases. The CDR3 extends over 15 amino acids. The repertoire was sequenced with immunoSEQ multiplex PCR; TCRdb's copy has only in-frame clones and lacks some. Seen here are about 150,000 clones, 94% observed once, and the top ten hold about 0.3%. This TCR was recovered from an adult with an advanced solid tumor such as melanoma, head and neck, liver or kidney cancer. Sequenced material: CD4+ or CD8+ T cells sorted from blood, taken in a trial of the OX40 agonist ivuxolimab. V and J are TRBV10-3 and TRBJ2-7; the D call may be TRBD1 or TRBD2 (5 bases each). Written as DNA, the CDR3 is TGTGCCATCAGTGAGCCGGGACGGATCTCCTACGAGCAGTACTTC. It yields the protein CAISEPGRISYEQYF.